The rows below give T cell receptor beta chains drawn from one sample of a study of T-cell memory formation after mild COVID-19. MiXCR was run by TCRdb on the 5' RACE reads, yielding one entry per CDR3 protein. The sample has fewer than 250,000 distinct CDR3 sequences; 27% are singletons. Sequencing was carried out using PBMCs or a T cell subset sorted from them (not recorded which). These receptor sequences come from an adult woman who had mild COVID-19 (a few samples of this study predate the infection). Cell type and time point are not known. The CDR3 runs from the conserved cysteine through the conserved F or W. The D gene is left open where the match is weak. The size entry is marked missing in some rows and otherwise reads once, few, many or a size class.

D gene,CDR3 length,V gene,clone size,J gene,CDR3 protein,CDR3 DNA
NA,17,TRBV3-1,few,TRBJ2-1,CASSPSISERPYNEQFF,TGTGCCAGCAGCCCTTCGATATCGGAGCGGCCCTACAATGAGCAGTTCTTC
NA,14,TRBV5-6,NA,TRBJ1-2,CASSLFGSVARYTF,TGTGCCAGCAGCTTGTTTGGGTCAGTCGCTCGCTACACCTTC
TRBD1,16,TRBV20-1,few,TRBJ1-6,CSARRANRGINSPLHF,TGCAGTGCTAGACGGGCCAACAGGGGTATTAATTCACCCCTCCACTTT
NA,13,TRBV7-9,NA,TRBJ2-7,CASSLGGLYEQYF,TGTGCCAGCAGTCTCGGGGGGCTGTACGAGCAGTACTTC
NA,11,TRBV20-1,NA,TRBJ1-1,CSAGTPTEAFF,TGCAGTGCTGGGACTCCTACTGAAGCTTTCTTT
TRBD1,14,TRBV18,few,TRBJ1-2,CASSKGQGLKGYTF,TGTGCCAGCTCGAAGGGACAGGGCTTGAAGGGCTACACCTTC
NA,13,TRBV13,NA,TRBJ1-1,CASSLAGYTEAFF,TGTGCCAGCAGCTTGGCGGGGTACACTGAAGCTTTCTTT
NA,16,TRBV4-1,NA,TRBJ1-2,CASSQARETLGYGYTF,TGCGCCAGCAGCCAAGCGAGGGAGACCCTAGGCTATGGCTACACCTTC
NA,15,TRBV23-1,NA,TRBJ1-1,CASSQSSPGETEAFF,TGCGCCAGCAGTCAATCGTCCCCAGGGGAGACTGAAGCTTTCTTT
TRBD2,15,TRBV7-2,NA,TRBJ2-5,CASSRASGGLETQYF,TGTGCCAGCAGTCGAGCTAGCGGGGGGCTCGAGACCCAGTACTTC
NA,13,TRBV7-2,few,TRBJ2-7,CASSLERQSEQYF,TGTGCCAGCAGCTTAGAGCGACAGTCTGAGCAGTACTTC
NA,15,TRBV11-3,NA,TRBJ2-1,CASSTRQGGGIQQFF,TGTGCCAGCAGCACCCGACAGGGAGGTGGTATCCAGCAGTTCTTC
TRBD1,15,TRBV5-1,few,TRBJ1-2,CASSARDSLNYGYTF,TGCGCCAGCAGCGCTAGGGACAGTCTAAACTATGGCTACACCTTC
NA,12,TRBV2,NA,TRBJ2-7,CASSEGAYEQYF,TGTGCCAGCAGTGAGGGGGCCTACGAGCAGTACTTC
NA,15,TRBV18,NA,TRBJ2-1,CASSPPQPSVHEQFF,TGTGCCAGCTCACCACCGCAGCCTAGCGTCCATGAGCAGTTCTTC
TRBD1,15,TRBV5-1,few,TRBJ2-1,CASSKDGTGYNEQFF,TGCGCCAGCAGCAAGGATGGGACAGGCTACAATGAGCAGTTCTTC
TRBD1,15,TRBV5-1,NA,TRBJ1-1,CASSRQGQLNTEAFF,TGCGCCAGCAGCCGACAGGGCCAGTTGAACACTGAAGCTTTCTTT
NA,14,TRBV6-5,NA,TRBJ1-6,CASSSGTFNSPLHF,TGTGCCAGCAGCTCCGGGACGTTCAATTCACCCCTCCACTTT
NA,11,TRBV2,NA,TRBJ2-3,CASLREDTQYF,TGTGCCAGCTTGAGGGAGGATACGCAGTATTTT
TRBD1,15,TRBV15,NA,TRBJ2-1,CATSRAGTGRNEQFF,TGTGCCACCAGCAGAGCCGGGACAGGGCGAAATGAGCAGTTCTTC
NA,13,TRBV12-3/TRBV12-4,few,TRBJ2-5,CASSSLERETQYF,TGTGCCAGCAGCTCGCTAGAACGAGAGACCCAGTACTTC
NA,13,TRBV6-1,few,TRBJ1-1,CASTQREYTEAFF,TGTGCCAGCACCCAGCGGGAGTACACTGAAGCTTTCTTT
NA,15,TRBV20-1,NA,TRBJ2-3,CSARDKFWGTDTQYF,TGCAGTGCTAGAGACAAGTTCTGGGGCACAGATACGCAGTATTTT
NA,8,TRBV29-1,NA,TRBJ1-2,CSVGGYTF,TGCAGCGTAGGGGGCTACACCTTC
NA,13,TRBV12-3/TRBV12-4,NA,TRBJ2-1,CASLLGAGNEQFF,TGTGCCAGCCTCCTCGGGGCCGGCAATGAGCAGTTCTTC
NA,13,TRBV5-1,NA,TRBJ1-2,CASSLSQGDGYTF,TGCGCCAGCAGCTTGTCACAGGGTGATGGCTACACCTTC
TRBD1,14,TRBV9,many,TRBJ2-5,CASSVGTVQETQYF,TGTGCCAGCAGCGTTGGGACAGTCCAAGAGACCCAGTACTTC
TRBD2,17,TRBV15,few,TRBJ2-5,CATSTSPPPAGEETQYF,TGTGCCACCAGCACCTCTCCCCCCCCAGCGGGAGAAGAGACCCAGTACTTC
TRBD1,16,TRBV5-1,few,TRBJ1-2,CASSLGADRGNYGYTF,TGCGCCAGCAGCTTGGGGGCGGACAGGGGGAACTATGGCTACACCTTC
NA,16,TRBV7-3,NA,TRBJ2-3,CASSPRGGGTPDTQYF,TGTGCCAGCAGCCCAAGGGGGGGCGGGACCCCAGATACGCAGTATTTT
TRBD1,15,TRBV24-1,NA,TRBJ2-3,CATSFSGQGTDTQYF,TGTGCCACCAGTTTCTCGGGACAGGGCACAGATACGCAGTATTTT
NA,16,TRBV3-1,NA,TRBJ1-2,CASSLVRPGQDTGYTF,TGTGCCAGCAGCCTAGTTCGTCCGGGACAAGACACCGGCTACACCTTC
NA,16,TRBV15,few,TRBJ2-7,CATSRGLTGTTYEQYF,TGTGCCACCAGCAGGGGTTTAACAGGGACCACCTACGAGCAGTACTTC